This T cell receptor (beta chain) is drawn from a study of cytomegalovirus exposure and HLA in healthy donors. To note about this clone: Mismatch with germline at one junction end may stem from a read error.

CDR1 and CDR2 from the germline V gene are ENHRY and SYGVKD. The CDR3 contains 14 residues. Both 60 Vbeta primers and 13 Jbeta primers went into the PCR. Produced via immunoSEQ multiplex PCR; TCRdb's table is partial and in-frame only. This sample has tens of thousands of clones, with around 69% found just once. This clonotype originated in a man aged 25-40 years in good health and CMV-seronegative. The V call is TRBV10-3, the J call TRBJ2-7; TRBD2 matches 10 bases. Specimen: PBMCs. CDR3 in DNA: TGTGCCACCAAACTAGCGGGGTACTCCTACGGGCAGTACTTC. Amino acids: CATKLAGYSYGQYF.